These 26 T cell receptor beta chains were sequenced from one sample in a study of blood T cell repertoires in COVID-19. Sequenced by immunoSEQ multiplex PCR; TCRdb stores in-frame clones only, minus some. This sample has 95,000 to 120,000 clones, with 65% to 85% found just once. Material: peripheral blood. Receptors originate from a middle-aged man with acute or convalescent COVID-19.

The V gene is TRBV5-4, the J gene TRBJ1-2; TRBD1 aligns across 11 bases. Germline CDR1 reads SGHNT; CDR2 reads YYREEE (reference sequence). With V trimmed by 4 bases and J by 4 bases, 9 bases remained unmatched. The CDR3 has 16 residues. CDR3 DNA sequence: TGTGCCAGCAGCCCGGACAGGGGGCCCCACTTCTATGGCTACACCTTC. Translated: CASSPDRGPHFYGYTF.

CDR3 residues: CASSRGIATEAFF. CDR3 coding DNA: TGCGCCAGCAGTAGGGGCATTGCAACTGAAGCTTTCTTT. The chain carries TRBV10-2 and TRBJ1-1, with a weak D call TRBD1 (5 bases). Per the germline V gene, CDR1 is WSHSY and CDR2 is SAAADI. CDR3 length: 13 amino acids. V was clipped by 5 bases and J by 5 bases, with 12 bases between them.

This rearrangement joins TRBV2 to TRBJ1-1; D gene uncertain. Looked up from germline, CDR1 is SNHLY and CDR2 is FYNNEI. Trimming stripped 2 bases from V and 8 bases from J, with 6 bases between. CDR3 length: 11 amino acids. CDR3 in amino acids: CASSEPREAFF. DNA of the CDR3: TGTGCCAGCAGTGAACCCAGGGAAGCTTTCTTT.

The rearrangement uses TRBV5-1 and TRBJ2-3; the D gene is possibly TRBD1 (5 bases). This CDR3 has 14 residues. V lost 4 bases and J lost 3, with 12 bases in between. Looked up from germline, CDR1 is SGHRS and CDR2 is YFSETQ. CDR3: CASSPQGATDTQYF. The DNA of the CDR3 is TGCGCCAGCAGCCCCCAAGGGGCGACAGATACGCAGTATTTT.

This chain uses TRBV19 with TRBJ2-5, with TRBD2 matching 12 bases. CDR3 length equals 15 residues. Germline V gene sequence: CDR1 LNHDA, CDR2 SQIVND (reference sequence). V dropped 5 bases and J dropped 5; count of bases not matched to a gene: 6. CDR3 nucleotide sequence: TGTGCCAGTAGTTCTAGCGGGGGGGTGTTGGAGACCCAGTACTTC. This codes for CASSSSGGVLETQYF.

This chain joins TRBV2 and TRBJ1-5; D is possibly TRBD1 (6 bases). Trimming stripped 5 bases from V and 6 bases from J, with 14 bases between. The CDR3 runs to 14 residues. Germline lookup yields CDR1 SNHLY and CDR2 FYNNEI. As DNA, the CDR3 is TGTGCCAGCAGTTTAGACAGGTCCGGTCAGCCCCAGCATTTT. Its protein is CASSLDRSGQPQHF.

The chain recombines TRBV5-1 with TRBJ1-4; maybe TRBD1 (5 bases). Germline CDR1 and CDR2: SGHRS and YFSETQ. The CDR3 is made up of 14 amino acids. V was clipped by 4 bases and J by 8 bases, with 15 bases between them. As DNA, the CDR3 is TGCGCCAGCAGCCCGGAAGCAGGGCGGGAAAAACTGTTTTTT. Its protein product is CASSPEAGREKLFF.

This chain joins TRBV10-1 and TRBJ2-2, with 9 bases identical to TRBD2. Trimming removed 0 bases from V and 8 bases from J; junction bases left unmatched: 10. The germline CDR1 and CDR2 sequences are WNHNN and SYGVQD (reference sequence). The CDR3 sequence is 17 residues long. The CDR3 DNA sequence: TGCGCCAGCAGTGAGTCGAGCGGGGGGCCAAGATCTGGGGAGCTGTTTTTT. Protein: CASSESSGGPRSGELFF.

The rearrangement links TRBV3-1 (or the pseudogene TRBV3-2) to TRBJ1-2; 9 bases map to TRBD1. The germline V gene has CDR1 LGHDT and CDR2 YNNKEL (reference sequence). This CDR3 is built from 14 residues. V lost 4 bases and J lost 8; bases outside the gene matches: 8. In nucleotides, the CDR3 is TGTGCCAGCAGCCCCACAGGGGGCGCGAGGGGCTACACCTTC. This encodes CASSPTGGARGYTF.

The J gene is TRBJ2-1, the V gene TRBV5-5; D is unclear. Between the trimmed V and J ends, which lost 0 bases and 0 bases, there was a span of 7 bases. From germline, CDR1 is SGHKS and CDR2 YYEKEE (reference sequence). The CDR3 is 15 amino acids. The CDR3 DNA follows: TGTGCCAGCAGCTTGGGGCCTCTCTCCTACAATGAGCAGTTCTTC. It is translated as CASSLGPLSYNEQFF.

This rearrangement joins TRBV5-5 to TRBJ1-5, with D maybe TRBD1 (5 bases). This CDR3 is 14 amino acids long. Looked up from germline, CDR1 is SGHKS and CDR2 is YYEKEE (reference sequence). V gave up 2 bases and J gave up 9 bases, with 15 bases separating them. The CDR3 DNA is TGTGCCAGCAGCTTTCGGGACTCCGCGCGGCCCCAGCATTTT. It specifies CASSFRDSARPQHF.

This chain connects TRBV3-1 (or the pseudogene TRBV3-2) to TRBJ2-7, with 8 nucleotides matching TRBD1. The CDR3 has 12 amino acids. V lost 3 bases, J lost 7 bases, and 2 bases stayed unmatched. The germline gives CDR1 LGHDT, CDR2 YNNKEL (reference sequence). The CDR3 DNA follows: TGTGCCAGCAGCCATAACAGGGGGGAGCAGTACTTC. Protein product: CASSHNRGEQYF.

The V gene is TRBV5-6, the J gene TRBJ1-5, with a tentative D call TRBD1 (6 bases). V lost 4 bases to trimming and J lost 3 bases, with 14 bases between them. CDR3 size: 15 residues. Germline CDR1 is SGHDT and CDR2 is YYEEEE. The CDR3 reads CASSPKGGPNQPQHF. CDR3 sequence (DNA): TGTGCCAGCAGCCCCAAGGGGGGGCCCAATCAGCCCCAGCATTTT.

The table lists this clone with a few counts. V gene TRBV5-1 combines with J gene TRBJ2-1; 7 bases align to TRBD1. This CDR3 has 15 amino acids. V shed 5 bases, J shed 7 bases, and the junction held 12 bases outside the gene matches. Per germline, CDR1 SGHRS and CDR2 YFSETQ. The CDR3 DNA is TGCGCCAGCAGTGAGAAACAGGGGCGTTGGAATGAGCAGTTCTTC. This translates into CASSEKQGRWNEQFF. Complete variable domain (other parts from reference TRBV5-1 and TRBJ2-1): KAGVTQTPRYLIKTRGQQVTLSCSPISGHRSVSWYQQTPGQGLQFLFEYFSETQRNKGNFPGRFSGRQFSNSRSEMNVSTLELGDSALYLCASSEKQGRWNEQFFGPGTRLTVL.

The gene calls are TRBV7-8 and TRBJ2-5; 12 positions match TRBD2. Germline V CDR1 and CDR2: SGHVS, FQNEAQ. The CDR3 has 19 residues. J lost 0 bases, V lost 0 bases, and 8 bases had no gene match. The CDR3 protein is CASSLAILAGGPDQETQYF. The DNA of the CDR3 is TGTGCCAGCAGCTTAGCTATCCTAGCGGGGGGGCCAGACCAAGAGACCCAGTACTTC.

The rearrangement joins TRBV7-2 to TRBJ2-3; D call uncertain. Trimming removed 0 bases from V and 2 bases from J, with 6 bases in between. The CDR3 covers 14 residues. The V gene's germline CDR1 is SGHTA and CDR2 FQGNSA. The CDR3 loop reads CASSLAHNTDTQYF. The DNA of the CDR3 is TGTGCCAGCAGCTTAGCTCACAACACAGATACGCAGTATTTT.

The chain combines TRBV28 with TRBJ1-2, with TRBD1 matching 12 bases. The CDR3 extends over 16 amino acids. From germline, CDR1 is MDHEN and CDR2 SYDVKM. V gave up 4 bases and J gave up 8 bases; unmatched junction bases: 11. The CDR3 region is CASSSGTGGALGGYTF. Here the CDR3 DNA reads TGTGCCAGCAGTTCCGGGACAGGGGGCGCCTTGGGAGGCTACACCTTC.

This clone was picked up one time. The chain has TRBV29-1 and TRBJ1-1; D is unresolved. Germline V gives CDR1 SQVTM, CDR2 ANQGSEA. This CDR3 contains 12 residues. Trimming left V 2 bases short and J 6 bases short, with 10 bases between. The CDR3 region has the DNA TGCAGCGTTGAACGACAATGGGCTGAAGCTTTCTTT. It encodes CSVERQWAEAFF.

Ten or more counts support this clone. The chain couples TRBV10-2 to TRBJ1-1; 7 positions match TRBD1. Germline loops: CDR1 WSHSY, CDR2 SAAADI. The CDR3 length is 14 residues. V lost 5 bases and J lost 1; bases outside the gene matches: 4. This chain's CDR3 is CASSRQGGNTEAFF. The CDR3 nucleotides are TGCGCCAGCAGTAGACAGGGAGGGAACACTGAAGCTTTCTTT.

The genes are TRBV7-9 and TRBJ1-2, with D perhaps TRBD1 (6 bases). V shed 5 bases and J shed 3 bases, with 16 bases lying between them. Germline CDR1 reads SEHNR; CDR2 reads FQNEAQ (reference sequence). The CDR3 loop spans 15 amino acids. The CDR3 sequence is CASSKGNRADYGYTF. The CDR3 DNA reads TGTGCCAGCAGCAAGGGGAACAGGGCGGACTATGGCTACACCTTC.

This chain uses TRBV2 with TRBJ1-1; 9 nucleotides line up with TRBD1. The CDR3 is 14 amino acids. Germline CDR1 is SNHLY and CDR2 is FYNNEI. J gave up 2 bases and V 7 bases, and 5 bases lay outside the gene matches. The CDR3 loop is CASKRDRDNTEAFF. The DNA of the CDR3 is TGTGCCAGCAAGAGGGACAGGGACAACACTGAAGCTTTCTTT.

Only a few counts were recorded for this clone. In DNA, the CDR3 is TGTGCCAGCAGCTTGTCAGACATGAACACTGAAGCTTTCTTT. Translated: CASSLSDMNTEAFF. The V gene is TRBV5-5, the J gene TRBJ1-1; D gene ambiguous. The CDR3 covers 14 residues. Between the trimmed V and J ends, which lost 1 base and 0 bases, there was a span of 7 bases. CDR1 is SGHKS, CDR2 YYEKEE, per germline (reference sequence).

About this clone: Other DNA sequences from this sample encode an identical CDR3 as well. The genes are TRBV30 and TRBJ1-6, with D tentatively TRBD1 (5 bases). The CDR3 is made up of 12 amino acids. V gave up 1 base and J gave up 7 bases, with 5 bases separating them. Germline CDR1 reads GTSNPN; CDR2 reads SVGIG (reference sequence). This CDR3 is CAWSGQNSPLHF. CDR3 in DNA: TGTGCCTGGAGTGGACAGAATTCACCCCTCCACTTT.

The chain is built from TRBV30 and TRBJ2-3, with TRBD1 matching 11 bases. CDR3 length: 14 amino acids. The J segment lost 7 bases and the V segment lost 0 bases, leaving 3 bases of the junction unmatched. CDR1 GTSNPN and CDR2 SVGIG come from the germline V gene (reference sequence). The CDR3 DNA reads TGTGCCTGGAGTGTCGGACAGGGGGCAAATACGCAGTATTTT. It yields the protein CAWSVGQGANTQYF. The full variable domain, in which reference TRBV30 and TRBJ2-3 provide the parts outside the CDR3, is SQTIHQWPATLVQPVGSPLSLECTVEGTSNPNLYWYRQAAGRGLQLLFYSVGIGQISSEVPQNLSASRPQDRQFILSSKKLLLSDSGFYLCAWSVGQGANTQYFGPGTRLTVL.

This sequence joins TRBV12-5 and TRBJ2-2; the D is unclear. CDR3 length equals 13 residues. CDR1 is LGHNT and CDR2 is FRNRAP in the germline V gene. V shed 1 base and J shed 6 bases, with 6 bases lying between them. The CDR3 reads CASGLDLPGELFF. The CDR3 nucleotides are TGTGCTAGTGGTTTGGATCTCCCCGGGGAGCTGTTTTTT.

The CDR3 DNA reads as TGTGCCAGCAGTTTGTCCCTAGTTCCCTACAATGAGCAGTTCTTC. Its protein product is CASSLSLVPYNEQFF. The chain joins TRBV27 to TRBJ2-1; no firm D call. The CDR3 is 15 amino acids. V was cut by 3 bases and J by 2 bases, with 11 bases left in between. The V gene's germline CDR1 is MNHEY and CDR2 SMNVEV (reference sequence).